The 15 T cell receptor beta chains reported below all come from one sample, sequenced in a study of shared clonotypes between healthy human individuals. The method was immunoSEQ multiplex PCR; TCRdb's version includes in-frame clones alone and lacks a portion of them. The sample lists approximately 460,000 clones, around 77% occurring once. Source material: PBMCs. The source is a woman in her thirties or forties in good health. Some clones in this sample may be carry-over from other donors' samples.

The gene calls are TRBV4-3 and TRBJ2-1; D is ambiguous. The germline V gene has CDR1 LGHNA and CDR2 YSLEER. V was shortened by 2 bases and J by 6 bases, with 8 bases between the two germline ends. The CDR3 has 13 residues. The CDR3 loop is CASSQSLTNEQFF. CDR3 coding DNA: TGCGCCAGCAGCCAAAGTCTGACCAATGAGCAGTTCTTC.

This rearrangement joins TRBV29-1 to TRBJ2-3; D remains ambiguous. Germline CDR1 SQVTM, CDR2 ANQGSEA. With 3 bases removed from V and 2 bases from J, the gap between germline ends came to 9 bases. The CDR3 extends over 13 amino acids. CDR3 amino acids: CSVDRFITDTQYF. CDR3 in DNA: TGCAGCGTTGACAGATTTATCACAGATACGCAGTATTTT.

This chain joins TRBV7-6 and TRBJ2-2; the match to TRBD2 covers 11 bases. Unmatched junction bases numbered 8, after V lost 1 base and J lost 1 base. Germline-derived CDR1 and CDR2 are SGHVS and FNYEAQ. This CDR3 has 19 residues. The CDR3 here is CASSLVLAGVSGNTGELFF. The CDR3, as DNA: TGTGCCAGCAGCTTAGTACTAGCGGGAGTCTCGGGGAACACCGGGGAGCTGTTTTTT.

This clone occurred many times. The J gene is TRBJ1-3, the V gene TRBV7-8; tentative D call: TRBD1 (5 bases). Trimming took 1 base from V and 0 from J, leaving 16 bases between them. Germline CDR1 and CDR2: SGHVS and FQNEAQ. There are 18 residues in the CDR3. The CDR3 spells CASSLGYVRDISGNTIYF. Here the CDR3 DNA reads TGTGCCAGCAGCTTAGGTTACGTCAGGGATATCTCTGGAAACACCATATATTTT.

The chain's CDR3 is CASNTGRRYEQYF. CDR3 DNA sequence: TGTGCCAGCAATACGGGACGGCGGTACGAGCAGTACTTC. V usage is TRBV28 and J usage is TRBJ2-7, with D tentatively TRBD1 or TRBD2 (5 bases each). Trimming took 7 bases from V and 4 from J, leaving 14 bases between them. Germline V gene data show CDR1 as MDHEN and CDR2 as SYDVKM. The CDR3 is 13 residues long.

This clone was found a few times. V is TRBV7-6 and J is TRBJ2-5, with D perhaps being TRBD1 or TRBD2 (5 bases each). TRBJ2-7 matches the DNA end more closely, so the J call is doubtful. CDR3 length: 14 residues. Germline assignment: CDR1 SGHVS and CDR2 FNYEAQ. The CDR3 is CASSLNGAAYEQYF. The CDR3 DNA reads as TGTGCCAGCAGCTTAAACGGGGCCGCCTACGAGCAGTACTTC.

This clone was counted ten times or more. The chain is built from TRBV28 and TRBJ1-6; TRBD1 matches at 8 bases. With 4 bases clipped from V and 6 bases from J, the junction kept 8 bases outside the gene matches. This CDR3 is 16 amino acids long. Germline CDR1 and CDR2: MDHEN and SYDVKM. CDR3 protein: CASSYWGTGGNSPLHF. The CDR3 region has the DNA TGTGCCAGCAGTTACTGGGGCACAGGGGGTAATTCACCCCTCCACTTT. The full variable domain, its missing parts supplied by reference TRBV28 and TRBJ1-6, is DVKVTQSSRYLVKRTGEKVFLECVQDMDHENMFWYRQDPGLGLRLIYFSYDVKMKEKGDIPEGYSVSREKKERFSLILESASTNQTSMYLCASSYWGTGGNSPLHFGNGTRLTVT.

This chain joins TRBV11-2 and TRBJ2-2; D is unclear. The CDR3 runs to 14 residues. Trimming took 5 bases from V and 1 from J, leaving 8 bases between them. Looked up from germline, CDR1 is SGHAT and CDR2 is FQNNGV. The CDR3 protein is CASSPTRNTGELFF. Here the CDR3 DNA reads TGTGCCAGCAGCCCCACCCGGAACACCGGGGAGCTGTTTTTT.

Points on this clone: This likely came from a read error, as a far larger clone is one base away. The sample has other DNA sequences that encode this CDR3 too. The V gene is TRBV4-2, the J gene TRBJ2-3; 7 bases are shared with TRBD2. The CDR3 spans 17 residues. CDR1 is LGHNA and CDR2 is YNFKEQ in the germline V gene. Losses at the gene ends were 6 bases for V and 0 bases for J; bases not matched to a gene: 12. This CDR3 is CASSRRTSGESTDTQYF. The CDR3 DNA is TGTGCCAGCAGTCGCCGGACTAGTGGGGAGAGCACAGATACGCAGTATTTT.

Note on this clone: A single base separates this from a much larger clone, so it may be a read error. The same CDR3 is also encoded by other DNA sequences in this sample. This sequence joins TRBV28 and TRBJ2-7; 8 bases agree with TRBD1. V lost 8 bases to trimming and J lost 6 bases; unmatched junction nucleotides: 9. This CDR3 spans 13 amino acids. Germline CDR1 MDHEN, CDR2 SYDVKM. The CDR3 DNA is TGTGCCAGCTTCCGAGACAGGGGAGCCGAGCAGTACTTC. This encodes CASFRDRGAEQYF.

As to this clone: A much larger clone lies a single base off, so this may be a read error. It is unclear where the CDR3 begins or ends on the DNA, so no DNA is shown, and the CDR3 is as TCRdb lists it. The same CDR3 also results from other DNA sequences found in this sample. This sequence joins TRBV9 and TRBJ2-3; TRBD1 is the table's D call and was not checked against the DNA. The germline CDR1 and CDR2 sequences are SGDLS and YYNGEE. From its first to its last residue, the CDR3 has 17 amino acids. CDR3 residues: CASSVGAGTGRVGTQYF.

This clone was picked up one time. The rearrangement links TRBV5-4 to TRBJ2-6, with no clear D. There are 16 residues in the CDR3. Trimming stripped 2 bases from V and 0 bases from J, with 9 bases between. Germline V gene sequence: CDR1 SGHNT, CDR2 YYREEE (reference sequence). This CDR3 is CASSFHKYSGANVLTF. The DNA for the CDR3 is TGTGCCAGCAGCTTCCACAAATACTCTGGGGCCAACGTCCTGACTTTC. Full variable domain (remainder filled in from reference TRBV5-4 and TRBJ2-6): ETGVTQSPTHLIKTRGQQVTLRCSSQSGHNTVSWYQQALGQGPQFIFQYYREEENGRGNFPPRFSGLQFPNYSSELNVNALELDDSALYLCASSFHKYSGANVLTFGAGSRLTVL.

This clone was recorded only once. The likely explanation is a read error, given a far larger clone one base away. V is TRBV15 and J is TRBJ2-5; D perhaps matches TRBD2 (7 bases). This CDR3 is built from 18 residues. CDR1 LNHNV and CDR2 YYDKDF come from the germline V gene (reference sequence). Trimming cost V 1 base and J 4 bases, with 22 bases left between them. CDR3 residues: CATSRVGGGWIYRETQYF. The DNA of the CDR3 is TGTGCCACCAGCAGAGTGGGAGGGGGTTGGATATATAGAGAGACCCAGTACTTC.

The chain links TRBV4-1 to TRBJ1-2; D is perhaps TRBD1 (5 bases). This CDR3 comprises 14 residues. Germline V CDR1 and CDR2: MGHRA, YSYEKL. V was pared by 2 bases and J by 7 bases, with 14 bases between. DNA of the CDR3: TGCGCCAGCAGCCAACCCAGACAGAGAGGTGGCTACACCTTC. This translates into CASSQPRQRGGYTF.

Points on this clone: A far larger clone is one nucleotide away, so this likely arose from a read error. This chain uses TRBV30 with TRBJ2-7; tentative D call: TRBD2 (5 bases). The CDR3 has 12 amino acids. The germline V gene encodes CDR1 GTSNPN and CDR2 SVGIG (reference sequence). Trimming removed 4 bases from V and 3 bases from J, with 10 bases in between. CDR3: CAWNYGVYEQYF. The CDR3 DNA is TGTGCCTGGAACTACGGGGTCTACGAGCAGTACTTC.